This is a list of T cell receptor beta chains from one sample in a study of vaccination and CD4 T cells after COVID-19. These receptors' targets are unknown. Each CDR3 protein gets one entry after TCRdb re-called the PCR reads with MiXCR. The top ten clones hold about 22% of a sample with around 10,000 distinct CDR3 sequences, 29% of them seen once. Sequenced sample: cultured CD4+ T cells from blood. The receptors originated from a human donor with COVID-19. The CDR3 runs from the conserved cysteine through the conserved F or W. The D gene is left open where the match is weak. A clone size is listed for some rows: how often the clone was seen (once, few, many), or a class if it is expanded.

V gene	D gene	clone size	J gene	CDR3 DNA	CDR3 protein
TRBV19	TRBD2	-	TRBJ2-7	TGTGCCAGTGACGCGGGGGGGTTTGCCTACGAGCAGTACTTC	CASDAGGFAYEQYF
TRBV6-5	TRBD1	-	TRBJ1-3	TGTGCCAGCAGTTACACGACAGGGACAGCTGGAAACACCATATATTTT	CASSYTTGTAGNTIYF
TRBV2	TRBD1	few	TRBJ1-6	TGTGCCAGCAGTCGAGGGACAGCGAATTCACCCCTCCACTTT	CASSRGTANSPLHF
TRBV7-9	-	-	TRBJ2-3	TGTGCCAGCAGCCCCCCACGCCGAGGACAGCACACAGATACGCAGTATTTT	CASSPPRRGQHTDTQYF
TRBV5-8	-	-	TRBJ2-3	TGTGCCAGCAGCACAAGGAGGGATACGCAGTATTTT	CASSTRRDTQYF
TRBV2	TRBD1	few	TRBJ2-6	TGTGCCAGCAGGGACAGGCACTCTGGGGCCAACGTCCTGACTTTC	CASRDRHSGANVLTF
TRBV6-2/TRBV6-3	TRBD1	-	TRBJ1-1	TGTGCCAGCAGTTTCCCCGACAGGGGAGTCGCCCAGAACACTGAAGCTTTCTTT	CASSFPDRGVAQNTEAFF
TRBV6-1	TRBD1	few	TRBJ2-1	TGTGCCAGCAGTAATCCGGGACAGGGAATTCACAATGAGCAGTTCTTC	CASSNPGQGIHNEQFF
TRBV27	TRBD2	few	TRBJ2-3	TGTGCCAGCAGCGCCAGAGGGGTAGCGGGGGGGGTAGATACGCAGTATTTT	CASSARGVAGGVDTQYF
TRBV30	TRBD1	few	TRBJ1-2	TGTGCCTGGGGGGACAGGAACTATGGCTACACCTTC	CAWGDRNYGYTF
TRBV6-4	-	-	TRBJ2-1	TGTGCCAGCAGTGACCGCCACTCCTCCTACAATGAGCAGTTCTTC	CASSDRHSSYNEQFF
TRBV11-3	TRBD1	few	TRBJ2-2	TGTGCCAGCAGCTTCGGGACAGCTATAACCGGGGAGCTGTTTTTT	CASSFGTAITGELFF
TRBV6-5	TRBD2	few	TRBJ2-3	TGTGCCAGCAGTTACAACCAAGCGGGGGCCGCCACAGATACGCAGTATTTT	CASSYNQAGAATDTQYF
TRBV2	-	-	TRBJ2-3	TGTGCCAGCAGTGAAGGTCGGTCGGACCAAGATACGCAGTATTTT	CASSEGRSDQDTQYF
TRBV4-2	-	-	TRBJ1-5	TGTGCCAGCAGCCAACCGGACGTTCTTCAGCCCCAGCATTTT	CASSQPDVLQPQHF
TRBV19	-	-	TRBJ1-3	TGTGCCACTCACTGGGGAAACACCATATATTTT	CATHWGNTIYF
TRBV16	-	few	TRBJ2-7	TGTGCCAGCAGCCAATCTGTGGACTACGAGCAGTACTTC	CASSQSVDYEQYF
TRBV5-1	TRBD1	once	TRBJ2-7	TGCGCCAGCAGCTTGGAGGGCTCAGGGGGTAATGGATACGAGCAGTACTTC	CASSLEGSGGNGYEQYF
TRBV5-1	-	-	TRBJ2-5	TGCGCCAGCAGAACAGGGTTCGGAGAGACCCAGTACTTC	CASRTGFGETQYF
TRBV20-1	-	few	TRBJ2-7	TGCAGTGCTTATACCCCAGACGAGCAGTACTTC	CSAYTPDEQYF
TRBV11-3	-	-	TRBJ1-2	TGTGCCAGCAGCGCGGAGTCGGCATATGGCTACACCTTC	CASSAESAYGYTF
TRBV5-1	-	-	TRBJ2-7	TGCGCCAGCAGGGACGGTTTAGGCGAGCAGTACTTC	CASRDGLGEQYF
TRBV12-3/TRBV12-4	-	-	TRBJ2-1	TGTGCCAGCAGTTTAGCGGGGGGGCCCTACAATGAGCAGTTCTTC	CASSLAGGPYNEQFF
TRBV20-1	-	-	TRBJ2-5	TGCAGTGCTCTTACAATACCGGGACGGGAGTACCAAGAGACCCAGTACTTC	CSALTIPGREYQETQYF
TRBV7-2	-	-	TRBJ2-2	TGTGCCAGCAGCTTCAACACCGGGGAGCTGTTATTT	CASSFNTGELLF
TRBV11-2	-	few	TRBJ1-2	TGTGCCAGCAGGGAGGGACGGACTAACTATGGCTACACCTTC	CASREGRTNYGYTF
TRBV19	-	-	TRBJ1-1	TGTGCCACTCGGGTCGAGGGGAGGACTGAAGCTTTCTTT	CATRVEGRTEAFF
TRBV6-1	-	few	TRBJ1-5	TGTGCCAGCAGTGATCGAGGTCAGCCCCAGCATTTT	CASSDRGQPQHF